This T cell receptor beta chain appears in the sequencing data of a study of T cell repertoires in cytomegalovirus infection. Points from the study as a whole: Cumulative public TCR beta family frequency identified CMV carriers with the relevant HLA.

This clonotype was detected ten times or more. The antigen is not known. Germline V CDR1 and CDR2: KGHSH, LQKENI. Trimming pared 8 bases from V and 5 bases from J, leaving 12 bases between. The CDR3 spans 12 residues. One entry per CDR3 protein results from TCRdb running MiXCR on the reads. The sample lists 65,000 to 95,000 distinct CDR3 sequences; 3.7% were seen once. Material for sequencing was PBMCs. This chain uses TRBV18 with TRBJ1-1, with D possibly matching TRBD1 (5 bases). This sequence was found in a human donor in good health (CMV status not recorded). Some clones in this sample may be carry-over from other donors' samples. The CDR3 DNA is TGTGCCAGCCATCAGGGTTTGACTGAAGCTTTCTTT. It is translated as CASHQGLTEAFF.